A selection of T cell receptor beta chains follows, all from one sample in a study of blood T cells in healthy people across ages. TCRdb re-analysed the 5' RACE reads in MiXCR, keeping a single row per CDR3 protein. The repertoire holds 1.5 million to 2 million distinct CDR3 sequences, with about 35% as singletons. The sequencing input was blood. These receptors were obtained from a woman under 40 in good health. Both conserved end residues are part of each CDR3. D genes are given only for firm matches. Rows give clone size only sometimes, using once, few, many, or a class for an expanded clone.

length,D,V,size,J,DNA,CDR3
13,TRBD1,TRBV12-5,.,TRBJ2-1,TGTGCTAGTGGTTTGGGGACAGGTTATGAGCAGTTCTTC,CASGLGTGYEQFF
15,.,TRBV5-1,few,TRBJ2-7,TGCGCCAGCAGCTTGGAGGGGGATTCGACCTACGAGCAGTACTTC,CASSLEGDSTYEQYF
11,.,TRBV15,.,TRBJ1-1,TGTGCCACCACGGGCAGCGCTGAAGCTTTCTTT,CATTGSAEAFF
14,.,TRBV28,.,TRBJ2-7,TGTGCCAGCAGCAAATCTATGACAGACTACGAGCAGTACTTC,CASSKSMTDYEQYF
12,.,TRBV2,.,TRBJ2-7,TGTGTCAGCAGTAACGCTACGGGGGCCCAGTACTTC,CVSSNATGAQYF
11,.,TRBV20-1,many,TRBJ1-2,TGCAGTGCTAGGCAGGCATATGGCTACACCTTC,CSARQAYGYTF
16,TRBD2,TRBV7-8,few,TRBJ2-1,TGTGCCAGCAGCTTAACCTCGGGACTAGCGGGCCCTCCCGGGTTCTTC,CASSLTSGLAGPPGFF
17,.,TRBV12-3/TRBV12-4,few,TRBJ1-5,TGTGCCAGCAGTTCGAGACGGCCGACAGGCACCAATCAGCCCCAGCATTTT,CASSSRRPTGTNQPQHF
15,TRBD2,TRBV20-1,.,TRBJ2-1,TGCAGTGCTATCTCTAGCGGGGCCTCCTACAATGAGCAGTTCTTC,CSAISSGASYNEQFF
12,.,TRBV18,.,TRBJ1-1,TGTGCCAGCGAAGGGGGGGACACTGAAGCTTTCTTT,CASEGGDTEAFF
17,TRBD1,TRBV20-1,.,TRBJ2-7,TGCAGTGCTAGACACCTGGCCCGGACAGGGTCCCCCTACGAGCAGTACTTC,CSARHLARTGSPYEQYF
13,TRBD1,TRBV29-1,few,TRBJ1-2,TGCAGCACCGGGACAGGGGGTAACTATGGCTACACCTTC,CSTGTGGNYGYTF
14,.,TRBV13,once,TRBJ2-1,TGTGCCGGCAGCCTAGGTCTTAAAGCGGATGAGCAGTTCTTC,CAGSLGLKADEQFF
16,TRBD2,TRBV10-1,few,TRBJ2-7,TGCGCCAGCAGTGACATGCGACTAGCGGGATCCTACGAGCAGTACTTC,CASSDMRLAGSYEQYF
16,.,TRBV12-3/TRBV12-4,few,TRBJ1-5,TGTGCCAGCAGTACTCGACCGGGACAAGTCAATCAGCCCCAGCATTTT,CASSTRPGQVNQPQHF
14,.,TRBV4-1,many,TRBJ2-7,TGCGCCAGCAGCCCTGGGGCAGGGCGGAACGAGCAGTACTTC,CASSPGAGRNEQYF
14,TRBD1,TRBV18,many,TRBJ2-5,TGTGCCAGCTCACCAGTGGGACAGCCCCCGACCCAGTACTTC,CASSPVGQPPTQYF
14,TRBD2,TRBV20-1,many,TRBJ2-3,TGCAGTGCGAGACTAGCGGCTAGCACAGATACGCAGTATTTT,CSARLAASTDTQYF
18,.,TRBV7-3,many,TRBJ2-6,TGTGCCAGCAGCTTTAGGGTCTACATTAGCTCTGGGGCCAACGTCCTGACTTTC,CASSFRVYISSGANVLTF
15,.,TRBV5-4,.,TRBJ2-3,TGTGCCAGCAGCTTGCAAGGGGTCAGGGCAGATACGCAGTATTTT,CASSLQGVRADTQYF
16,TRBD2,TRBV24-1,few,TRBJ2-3,TGTGCCACCAGTGACGACTCGACTAGCGGCACAGATACGCAGTATTTT,CATSDDSTSGTDTQYF
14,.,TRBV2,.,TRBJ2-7,TGTGCCAGCAGTCCTCAAGGGCGTACCTACGAGCAGTACTTC,CASSPQGRTYEQYF
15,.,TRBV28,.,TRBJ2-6,TGTGCCAGCAGTGAACAGGTCTCTGGGGCCAACGTCCTGACTTTC,CASSEQVSGANVLTF
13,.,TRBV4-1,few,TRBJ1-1,TGCGCCAGCACCGGAACCCGAGGCGCTGAAGCTTTCTTT,CASTGTRGAEAFF
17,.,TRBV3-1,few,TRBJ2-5,TGTGCCAGCAGCCAAGGTCCTCTGACCACCGACCAAGAGACCCAGTACTTC,CASSQGPLTTDQETQYF
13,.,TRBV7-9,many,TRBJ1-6,TGTGCCAGCAGCTTAGGGGCTGGGTCACCCCTCCACTTT,CASSLGAGSPLHF
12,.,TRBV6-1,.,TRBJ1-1,TGTGCCAGCAGTCTAAGAGGGCTAGAAGCTTTCTTT,CASSLRGLEAFF
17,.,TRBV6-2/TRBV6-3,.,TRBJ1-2,TGCGCCAGCAGTGACCCTTCGGGACGGCAAGCTAACTATGGCTACACCTTC,CASSDPSGRQANYGYTF
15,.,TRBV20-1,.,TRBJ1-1,TGCAGTGCTAGAATAGAGGGGAGAATAAACACTGAAGCTTTCTTT,CSARIEGRINTEAFF
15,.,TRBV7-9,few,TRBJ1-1,TGTGCCAGCAGCTTAGCGGCAGGGGCCTACACTGAAGCTTTCTTT,CASSLAAGAYTEAFF
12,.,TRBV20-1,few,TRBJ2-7,TGCAGTGCTATTCCTCCCACCTACGAGCAGTACTTC,CSAIPPTYEQYF
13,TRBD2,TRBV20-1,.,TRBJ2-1,TGCAGTTGGGGGGCTAGCGGGAGTTATGAGCAGTTCTTC,CSWGASGSYEQFF
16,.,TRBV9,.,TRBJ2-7,TGTGCCAGCAGCGTCCTCCAGGGGGGGCCCGCCGACGAGCAGTACTTC,CASSVLQGGPADEQYF
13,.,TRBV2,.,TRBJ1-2,TGTGCCAGCAGAGCCAGGGAGATCGATGGCTACACCTTC,CASRAREIDGYTF
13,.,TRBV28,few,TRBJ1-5,TGTGCCAGCAGTTCTGACGGCAATCAGCCCCAGCATTTT,CASSSDGNQPQHF
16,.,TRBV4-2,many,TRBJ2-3,TGTGCCAGCAGCCAAGATTCGGGCTCGAACACAGATACGCAGTATTTT,CASSQDSGSNTDTQYF
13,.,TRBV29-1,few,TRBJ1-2,TGCAGCGTTGAAGGGGGGTTCGACTATGGCTACACCTTC,CSVEGGFDYGYTF
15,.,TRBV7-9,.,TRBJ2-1,TGTGCCAGCAGCTTGAATAGCGTCTCCTACAATGAGCAGTTCTTC,CASSLNSVSYNEQFF
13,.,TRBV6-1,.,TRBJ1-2,TGTGCCAGCAGTGAAGCGTACAAGTCGGCGGTCACCTTC,CASSEAYKSAVTF
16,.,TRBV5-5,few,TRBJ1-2,TGTGCCAGCAGCTTGGCCACCCGGGGGCCAAACTATGGCTACACCTTC,CASSLATRGPNYGYTF
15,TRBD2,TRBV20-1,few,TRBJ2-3,TGCAGTGCTAGCAGACTAGCGGGGAGCACAGATACGCAGTATTTT,CSASRLAGSTDTQYF
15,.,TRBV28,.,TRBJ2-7,TGTGCCAGCAGTACCCATTCCGGGATCTCCTACGAGCAGTACTTC,CASSTHSGISYEQYF
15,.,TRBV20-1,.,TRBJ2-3,TGCAGTGCTAGAGTTTGGACCAGGAGCACAGATACGCAGTATTTT,CSARVWTRSTDTQYF
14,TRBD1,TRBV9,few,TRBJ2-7,TGTGCCAGCAGCAGCCGACAGGGTGACTACGAGCAGTACTTC,CASSSRQGDYEQYF
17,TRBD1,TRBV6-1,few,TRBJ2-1,TGTGCCAGCAGTGATTCTTGGGGGACAGGGGTCTACAATGAGCAGTTCTTC,CASSDSWGTGVYNEQFF
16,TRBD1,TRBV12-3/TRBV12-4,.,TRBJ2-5,TGTGCCAGCAGCCTCACTCCGGGACAGGGGCAAGAGACCCAGTACTTC,CASSLTPGQGQETQYF
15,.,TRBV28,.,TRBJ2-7,TGTGCCAGCAGTCCCCGGGACGGGGTGAGATACGAGCAGTACTTC,CASSPRDGVRYEQYF
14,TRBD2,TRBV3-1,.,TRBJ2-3,TGTGCCAGCAGCCCCCTCGGGGGGGAAGATACGCAGTATTTT,CASSPLGGEDTQYF
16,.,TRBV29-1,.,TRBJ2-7,TGCAGCGTTGAAGTAGGATGGGCAGGGGGGTTGATAGAGCAGTACTTC,CSVEVGWAGGLIEQYF
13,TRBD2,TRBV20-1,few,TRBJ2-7,TGCAGATCACTAGCGGGAGAATGGCGGGAGCAGTACTTC,CRSLAGEWREQYF
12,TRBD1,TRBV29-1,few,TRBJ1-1,TGCAGTACAAGGACAGGGAACACTGAAGCTTTCTTT,CSTRTGNTEAFF